The rows below give T cell receptor beta chains drawn from one sample of a study of cytomegalovirus exposure and HLA in healthy donors. Here immunoSEQ multiplex PCR was the method, and the copy in TCRdb shows in-frame clones only, minus some. This sample has more than 95,000 clones; 65% to 80% occur once, and the top ten carry 9% to 12%. Sequenced material: PBMCs. All receptors come from a woman aged 18-29 years in good health and CMV-seropositive. Each CDR3 is given without its conserved first and last residue. Fields, in order: clone size, J gene, V gene, CDR3 protein. Some rows mark clone size as missing; the rest say once, few, many or name a class of expanded clone.

clone size: -
J gene: TRBJ1-1
V gene: TRBV5-1
CDR3 protein: ASSLVGGGDGAF

clone size: -
J gene: TRBJ1-1
V gene: TRBV7-9
CDR3 protein: ASSQDGSQLNTEAF

clone size: -
J gene: TRBJ2-1
V gene: TRBV29-1
CDR3 protein: SADRGKFHEQF

clone size: -
J gene: -
V gene: TRBV10-3
CDR3 protein: AIAGGGYEQY

clone size: -
J gene: TRBJ2-7
V gene: TRBV4-3
CDR3 protein: ASSQDRVSAGSEQY

clone size: -
J gene: TRBJ2-5
V gene: TRBV7-7
CDR3 protein: ASSPAGLQETQY

clone size: many
J gene: TRBJ1-2
V gene: TRBV29-1
CDR3 protein: SVGGQNYGYT

clone size: -
J gene: TRBJ2-2
V gene: TRBV11-2
CDR3 protein: ASSSPTGYGGELF

clone size: -
J gene: TRBJ1-5
V gene: TRBV27
CDR3 protein: ASSLSGREVYQPQH

clone size: -
J gene: TRBJ2-1
V gene: TRBV19
CDR3 protein: ASSDRLAGGLYNEQF

clone size: -
J gene: TRBJ2-3
V gene: TRBV4-1
CDR3 protein: ASSPRGTSGVDTQY

clone size: few
J gene: TRBJ2-3
V gene: TRBV6-5
CDR3 protein: ASSSHTRGDTQY

clone size: -
J gene: TRBJ2-1
V gene: TRBV28
CDR3 protein: ASSLGPTEQF